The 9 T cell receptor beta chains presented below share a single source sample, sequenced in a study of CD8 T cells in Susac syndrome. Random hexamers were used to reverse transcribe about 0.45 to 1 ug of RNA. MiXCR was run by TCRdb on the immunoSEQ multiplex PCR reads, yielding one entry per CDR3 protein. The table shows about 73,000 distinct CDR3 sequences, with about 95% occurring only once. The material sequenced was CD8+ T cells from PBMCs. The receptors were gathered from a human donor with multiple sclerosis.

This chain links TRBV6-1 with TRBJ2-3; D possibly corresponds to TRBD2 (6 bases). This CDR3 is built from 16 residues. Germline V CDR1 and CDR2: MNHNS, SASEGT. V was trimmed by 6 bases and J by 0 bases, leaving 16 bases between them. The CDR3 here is CASSPKLAASTDTQYF. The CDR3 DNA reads TGTGCCAGCAGCCCAAAACTAGCAGCTAGCACAGATACGCAGTATTTT.

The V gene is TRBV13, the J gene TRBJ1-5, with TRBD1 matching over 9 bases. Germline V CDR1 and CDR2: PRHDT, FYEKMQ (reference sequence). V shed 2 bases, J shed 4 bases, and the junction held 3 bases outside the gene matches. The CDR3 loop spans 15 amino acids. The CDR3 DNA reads TGTGCCAGCAGCTTAAGTGGACAGGGGAATCAGCCCCAGCATTTT. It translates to CASSLSGQGNQPQHF.

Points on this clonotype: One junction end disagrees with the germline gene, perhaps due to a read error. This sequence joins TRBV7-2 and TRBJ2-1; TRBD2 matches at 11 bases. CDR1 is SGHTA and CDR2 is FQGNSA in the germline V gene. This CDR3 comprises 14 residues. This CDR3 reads CASSRLAGPNGQFF. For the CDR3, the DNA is TGTGCCAGCAGCAGACTAGCGGGACCAAATGGGCAGTTCTTC.

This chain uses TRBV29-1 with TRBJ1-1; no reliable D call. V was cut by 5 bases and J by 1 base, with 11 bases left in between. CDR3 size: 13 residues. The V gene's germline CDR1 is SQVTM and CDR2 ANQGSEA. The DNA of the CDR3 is TGCAGCGTTTGGGGTCTAGGGAACACTGAAGCTTTCTTT. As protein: CSVWGLGNTEAFF. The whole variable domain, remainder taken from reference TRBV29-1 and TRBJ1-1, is SAVISQKPSRDICQRGTSLTIQCQVDSQVTMMFWYRQQPGQSLTLIATANQGSEATYESGFVIDKFPISRPNLTFSTLTVSNMSPEDSSIYLCSVWGLGNTEAFFGQGTRLTVV.

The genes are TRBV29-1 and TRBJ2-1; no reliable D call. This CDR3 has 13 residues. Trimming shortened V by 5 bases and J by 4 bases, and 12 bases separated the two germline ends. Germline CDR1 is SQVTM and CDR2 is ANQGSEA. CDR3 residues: CSVLPHTYNEQFF. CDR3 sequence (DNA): TGCAGCGTTTTACCTCACACGTACAATGAGCAGTTCTTC.

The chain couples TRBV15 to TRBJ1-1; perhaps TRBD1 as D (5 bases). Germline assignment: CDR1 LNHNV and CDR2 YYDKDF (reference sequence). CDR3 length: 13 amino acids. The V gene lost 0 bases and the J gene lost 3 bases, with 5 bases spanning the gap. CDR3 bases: TGTGCCACCAGCAGAGAGGGGGACACTGAAGCTTTCTTT. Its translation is CATSREGDTEAFF. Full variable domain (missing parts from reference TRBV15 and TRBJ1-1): DAMVIQNPRYQVTQFGKPVTLSCSQTLNHNVMYWYQQKSSQAPKLLFHYYDKDFNNEADTPDNFQSRRPNTSFCFLDIRSPGLGDTAMYLCATSREGDTEAFFGQGTRLTVV.

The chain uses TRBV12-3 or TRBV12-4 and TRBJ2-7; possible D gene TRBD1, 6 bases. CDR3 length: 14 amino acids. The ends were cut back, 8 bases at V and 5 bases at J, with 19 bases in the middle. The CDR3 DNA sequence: TGTGCCAGCGCCCGGGTCTCAGGGGCCCACGAGCAGTACTTC. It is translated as CASARVSGAHEQYF.

The CDR3 region has the DNA TGTGCCAGCAGTTACTCTTTTCGGACCGGGGAGCTGTTTTTT. Encoded protein: CASSYSFRTGELFF. The chain links TRBV6-6 to TRBJ2-2, with D uncertain. The CDR3 spans 14 residues. Germline assignment: CDR1 MNHNY and CDR2 SVGAGI (reference sequence). V dropped 0 bases and J dropped 5 bases, with 7 bases sitting between them.

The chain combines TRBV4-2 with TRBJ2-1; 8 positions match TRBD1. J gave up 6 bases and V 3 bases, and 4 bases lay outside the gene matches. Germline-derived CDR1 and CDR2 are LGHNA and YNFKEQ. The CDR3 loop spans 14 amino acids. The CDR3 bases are TGTGCCAGCAGCCACGAGGGACAGGTCAATGAGCAGTTCTTC. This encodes CASSHEGQVNEQFF.